Presented here are 9 T cell receptor beta chains from one specimen sequenced in a study of blood T cell repertoires in COVID-19. Sequencing was performed with immunoSEQ multiplex PCR; in TCRdb, only in-frame clones are kept and a portion is missing. The sample has about 49,000 clones; around 86% are singletons. Material for sequencing was peripheral blood. These receptors were obtained from a woman of 80 years or more with COVID-19, enrolled during active disease.

The chain recombines TRBV5-1 with TRBJ2-2; 9 bases line up with TRBD1. CDR1 is SGHRS and CDR2 is YFSETQ in the germline V gene. V shed 4 bases, J shed 2 bases, and the junction held 9 bases outside the gene matches. This CDR3 spans 17 amino acids. The CDR3 loop is CASSHAQGARNTGELFF. The CDR3 nucleotides read TGCGCCAGCAGCCACGCACAGGGGGCGCGTAACACCGGGGAGCTGTTTTTT.

This chain connects TRBV5-6 to TRBJ2-7; 7 nucleotides line up with TRBD2. Per germline, CDR1 SGHDT and CDR2 YYEEEE. This CDR3 comprises 16 residues. J was trimmed by 4 bases and V by 0 bases; bases with no gene match: 10. CDR3 coding DNA: TGTGCCAGCAGCTTGGACACAGCGGGACCCAGTTACGAGCAGTACTTC. Protein sequence: CASSLDTAGPSYEQYF.

The chain recombines TRBV10-3 with TRBJ2-3; 8 bases fit TRBD2. The CDR3 has 14 amino acids. The germline CDR1 and CDR2 sequences are ENHRY and SYGVKD. Trimming cost V 6 bases and J 0 bases; bases outside gene matches: 2. DNA of the CDR3: TGTGCCATCAGCATAGCGGGGAGCACAGATACGCAGTATTTT. Protein sequence: CAISIAGSTDTQYF.

J is TRBJ1-2 and V is TRBV19, with a tentative D call TRBD1 (5 bases). The V gene lost 7 bases and the J gene lost 8 bases, with 11 bases spanning the gap. The CDR3 has 11 residues. Germline assignment: CDR1 LNHDA and CDR2 SQIVND (reference sequence). The CDR3 reads CASTKRGGYTF. DNA of the CDR3: TGTGCCAGTACCAAAAGGGGAGGCTACACCTTC.

The chain has TRBV18 and TRBJ2-3; possibly TRBD1 for D (6 bases). The CDR3 contains 15 residues. The germline V and J ends were trimmed by 3 bases and 6 bases, with 16 bases remaining between them. CDR1 is KGHSH and CDR2 is LQKENI in the germline V gene. As DNA, the CDR3 is TGTGCCAGCTCACCGTCGGCAGGGGTAGGGGATACGCAGTATTTT. This gives the protein CASSPSAGVGDTQYF.

The chain links TRBV3-1 (or the pseudogene TRBV3-2) to TRBJ2-1, with TRBD1 matching over 7 bases. The CDR3 is 16 amino acids. Germline CDR1 LGHDT, CDR2 YNNKEL (reference sequence). The V and J ends lost 4 bases and 8 bases, in that order; junction bases with no gene match: 14. CDR3 sequence reads: CASSPGQETWWDEQFF. In DNA, the CDR3 is TGTGCCAGCAGCCCCGGACAGGAGACGTGGTGGGATGAGCAGTTCTTC.

CDR3 sequence (DNA): TGTGCCAGCAGCCTTCTAGGGGCAGATACGCAGTATTTT. Encoded protein: CASSLLGADTQYF. The J gene is TRBJ2-3, the V gene TRBV3-1 (or the pseudogene TRBV3-2); a possible D gene is TRBD1 (5 bases). This CDR3 is built from 13 residues. CDR1 LGHDT and CDR2 YNNKEL come from the germline V gene (reference sequence). V lost 4 bases to trimming and J lost 4 bases, with 9 bases between them.

The genes are TRBV7-6 and TRBJ2-2; possibly TRBD2 for D (5 bases). The CDR3 has 17 residues. From germline, CDR1 is SGHVS and CDR2 FNYEAQ. V lost 5 bases and J 1 base, leaving 17 bases between the germline ends. The DNA for the CDR3 is TGTGCCAGCAGCCCTTATTCTATCCGGGAGAACACCGGGGAGCTGTTTTTT. Its protein is CASSPYSIRENTGELFF.

The genes are TRBV3-1 (or the pseudogene TRBV3-2) and TRBJ1-2; D ambiguous. The CDR3 is 14 amino acids. The V gene's germline CDR1 is LGHDT and CDR2 YNNKEL (reference sequence). V lost 0 bases and J 4 bases, leaving 9 bases between the germline ends. The CDR3 DNA is TGTGCCAGCAGCCAAGATCCTAACAGCTATGGCTACACCTTC. Protein sequence: CASSQDPNSYGYTF.